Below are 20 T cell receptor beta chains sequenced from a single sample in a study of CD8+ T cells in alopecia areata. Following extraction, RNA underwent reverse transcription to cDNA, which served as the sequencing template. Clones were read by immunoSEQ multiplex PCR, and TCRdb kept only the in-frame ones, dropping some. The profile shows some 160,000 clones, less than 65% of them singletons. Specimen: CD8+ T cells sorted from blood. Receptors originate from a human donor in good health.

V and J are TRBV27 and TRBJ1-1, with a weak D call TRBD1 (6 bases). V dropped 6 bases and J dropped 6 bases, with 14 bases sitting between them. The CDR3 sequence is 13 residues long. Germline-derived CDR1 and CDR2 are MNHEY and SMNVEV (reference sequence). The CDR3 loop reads CASRIGQRAEAFF. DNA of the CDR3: TGTGCCAGCAGAATTGGACAGAGGGCTGAAGCTTTCTTT.

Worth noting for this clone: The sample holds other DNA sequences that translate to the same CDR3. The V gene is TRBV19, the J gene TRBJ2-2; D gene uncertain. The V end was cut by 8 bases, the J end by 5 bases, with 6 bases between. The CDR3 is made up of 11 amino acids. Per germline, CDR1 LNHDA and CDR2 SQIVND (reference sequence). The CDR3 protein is CASRRTGELFF. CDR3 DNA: TGTGCCAGTCGACGGACCGGGGAGCTGTTTTTT.

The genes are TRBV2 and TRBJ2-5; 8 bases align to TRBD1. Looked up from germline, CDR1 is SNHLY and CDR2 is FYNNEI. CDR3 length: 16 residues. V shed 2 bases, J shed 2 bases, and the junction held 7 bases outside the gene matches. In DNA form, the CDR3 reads TGTGCCAGCAGTGAAAACTTTGGACAGGGACAAGAGACCCAGTACTTC. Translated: CASSENFGQGQETQYF.

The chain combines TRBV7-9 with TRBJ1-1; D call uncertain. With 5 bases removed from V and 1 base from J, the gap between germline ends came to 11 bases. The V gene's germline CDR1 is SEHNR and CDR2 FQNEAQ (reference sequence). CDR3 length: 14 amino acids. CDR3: CASSPALENTEAFF. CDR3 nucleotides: TGTGCCAGCAGCCCAGCTCTGGAGAACACTGAAGCTTTCTTT.

This CDR3 is CASRGQGRTEAFF. The CDR3 nucleotides are TGCGCCAGCAGGGGACAGGGAAGGACTGAAGCTTTCTTT. J is TRBJ1-1 and V is TRBV4-1; 9 nucleotides align to TRBD1. Germline loops: CDR1 MGHRA, CDR2 YSYEKL. CDR3 size: 13 residues. V lost 6 bases, J lost 5 bases, and 4 bases stayed unmatched.

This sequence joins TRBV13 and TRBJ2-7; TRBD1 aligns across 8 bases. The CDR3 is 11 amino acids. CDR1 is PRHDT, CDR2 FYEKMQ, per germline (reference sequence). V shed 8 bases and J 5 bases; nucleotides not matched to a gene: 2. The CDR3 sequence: CASGQGNEQYF. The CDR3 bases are TGTGCCAGCGGACAGGGCAACGAGCAGTACTTC. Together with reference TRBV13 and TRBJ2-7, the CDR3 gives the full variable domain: AAGVIQSPRHLIKEKRETATLKCYPIPRHDTVYWYQQGPGQDPQFLISFYEKMQSDKGSIPDRFSAQQFSDYHSELNMSSLELGDSALYFCASGQGNEQYFGPGTRLTVT.

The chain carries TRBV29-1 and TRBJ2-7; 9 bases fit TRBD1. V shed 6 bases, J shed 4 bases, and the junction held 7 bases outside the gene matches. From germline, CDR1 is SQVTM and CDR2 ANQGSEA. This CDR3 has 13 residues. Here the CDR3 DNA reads TGCAGCGTCGAACAGGGGGCCGGGTACGAGCAGTACTTC. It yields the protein CSVEQGAGYEQYF.

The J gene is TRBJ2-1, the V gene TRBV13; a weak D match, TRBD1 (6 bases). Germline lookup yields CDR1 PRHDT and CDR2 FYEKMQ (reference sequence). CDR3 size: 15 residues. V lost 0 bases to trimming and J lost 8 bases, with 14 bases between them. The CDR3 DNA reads TGTGCCAGCAGCTTAGGCCCCGGGACATCATATGAGCAGTTCTTC. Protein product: CASSLGPGTSYEQFF.

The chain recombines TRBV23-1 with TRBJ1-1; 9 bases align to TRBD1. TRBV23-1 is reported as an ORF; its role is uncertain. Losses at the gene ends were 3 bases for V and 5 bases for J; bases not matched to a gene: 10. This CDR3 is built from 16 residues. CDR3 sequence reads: CASSHAGTGKGTEAFF. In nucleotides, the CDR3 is TGCGCCAGCAGTCACGCCGGGACAGGGAAGGGGACTGAAGCTTTCTTT.

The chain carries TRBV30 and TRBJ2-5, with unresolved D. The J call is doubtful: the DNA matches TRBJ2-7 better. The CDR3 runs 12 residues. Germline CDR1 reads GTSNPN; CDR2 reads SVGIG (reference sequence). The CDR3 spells CACFLSSYEQYF. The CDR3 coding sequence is TGTGCCTGCTTCTTATCCTCCTACGAGCAGTACTTC.

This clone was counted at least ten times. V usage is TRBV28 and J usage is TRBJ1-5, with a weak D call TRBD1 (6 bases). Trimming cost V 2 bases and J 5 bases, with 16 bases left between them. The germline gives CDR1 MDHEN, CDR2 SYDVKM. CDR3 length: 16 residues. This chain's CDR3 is CASSLQGTDEDQPQHF. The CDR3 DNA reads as TGTGCCAGCAGTTTACAGGGGACGGACGAAGATCAGCCCCAGCATTTT.

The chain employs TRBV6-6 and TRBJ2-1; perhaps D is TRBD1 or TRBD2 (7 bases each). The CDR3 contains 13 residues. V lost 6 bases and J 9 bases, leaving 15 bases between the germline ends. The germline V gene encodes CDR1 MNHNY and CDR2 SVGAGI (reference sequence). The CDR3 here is CASSTPGGVEQFF. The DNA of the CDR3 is TGTGCCAGCAGCACGCCAGGGGGGGTTGAGCAGTTCTTC.

The CDR3 region has the DNA TGTGCCAGCATTAGCACAGATACGCAGTATTTT. Translating it yields CASISTDTQYF. The rearrangement links TRBV27 to TRBJ2-3; D not certain. Germline-derived CDR1 and CDR2 are MNHEY and SMNVEV (reference sequence). Trimming stripped 7 bases from V and 0 bases from J, with 2 bases between. The CDR3 loop spans 11 amino acids.

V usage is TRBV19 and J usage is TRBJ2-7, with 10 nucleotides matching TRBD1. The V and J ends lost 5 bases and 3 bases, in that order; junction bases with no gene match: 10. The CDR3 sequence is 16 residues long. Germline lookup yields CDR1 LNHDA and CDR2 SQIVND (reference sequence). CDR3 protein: CASSPDFWTGGYEQYF. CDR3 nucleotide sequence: TGTGCCAGTAGTCCCGACTTTTGGACAGGGGGCTACGAGCAGTACTTC.

The CDR3 region has the DNA TGCAGCGTGTGGGACCGCAATGAGCAGTTCTTC. Residues: CSVWDRNEQFF. V and J are TRBV29-1 and TRBJ2-1; D could derive from TRBD1 or TRBD2 (5 bases each). The germline V and J ends were trimmed by 6 bases and 6 bases, with 9 bases remaining between them. CDR1 and CDR2 from the germline V gene are SQVTM and ANQGSEA. The length of the CDR3 is 11 residues.

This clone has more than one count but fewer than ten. The CDR3 region has the DNA TGTGCCTGGAGTGTACATGGCGGGGAGCTGTTTTTT. Amino acid sequence: CAWSVHGGELFF. The V gene is TRBV30, the J gene TRBJ2-2; D not certain. The CDR3 covers 12 residues. Between the trimmed V and J ends, which lost 0 bases and 7 bases, there was a span of 6 bases. Germline V gene lookup returns CDR1 GTSNPN and CDR2 SVGIG (reference sequence).

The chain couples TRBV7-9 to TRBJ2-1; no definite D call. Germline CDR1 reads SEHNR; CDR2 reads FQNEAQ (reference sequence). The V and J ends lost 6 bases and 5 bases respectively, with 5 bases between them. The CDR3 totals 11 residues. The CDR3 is CASRQDNEQFF. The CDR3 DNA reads TGTGCCAGCAGGCAGGACAATGAGCAGTTCTTC.

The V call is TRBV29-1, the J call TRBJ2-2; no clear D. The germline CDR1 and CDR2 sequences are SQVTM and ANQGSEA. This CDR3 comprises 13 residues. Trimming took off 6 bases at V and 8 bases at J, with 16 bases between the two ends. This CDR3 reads CSVPSGSPGELFF. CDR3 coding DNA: TGCAGCGTCCCGTCCGGATCCCCGGGGGAGCTGTTTTTT.

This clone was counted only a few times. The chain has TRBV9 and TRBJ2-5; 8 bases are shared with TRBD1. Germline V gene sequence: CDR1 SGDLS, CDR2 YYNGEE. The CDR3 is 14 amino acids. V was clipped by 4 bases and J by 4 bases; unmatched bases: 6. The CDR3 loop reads CASSSTGDVETQYF. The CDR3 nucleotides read TGTGCCAGCAGCTCGACAGGGGACGTAGAGACCCAGTACTTC. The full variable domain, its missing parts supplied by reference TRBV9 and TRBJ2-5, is DSGVTQTPKHLITATGQRVTLRCSPRSGDLSVYWYQQSLDQGLQFLIQYYNGEERAKGNILERFSAQQFPDLHSELNLSSLELGDSALYFCASSSTGDVETQYFGPGTRLLVL.

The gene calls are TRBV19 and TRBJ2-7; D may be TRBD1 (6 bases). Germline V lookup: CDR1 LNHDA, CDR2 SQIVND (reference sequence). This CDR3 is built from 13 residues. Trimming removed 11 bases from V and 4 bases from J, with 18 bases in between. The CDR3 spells CAASPGVSYEQYF. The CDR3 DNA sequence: TGTGCCGCAAGCCCAGGGGTGTCGTACGAGCAGTACTTC.